These T cell receptor beta chains were read from a single sample in a study of Ad26.COV2.S vaccination and SARS-CoV-2 variants. The protocol was immunoSEQ multiplex PCR, while the TCRdb copy is restricted to in-frame clones and leaves out a portion. This table holds some 340,000 clones, about 82% found once. Sequenced here: peripheral blood, sampled in a trial of Ad26.COV2.S vaccine versus placebo. The source is a person between 18 and 59 years old who received the Ad26.COV2.S COVID-19 vaccine or a placebo. The CDR3 runs from the conserved cysteine through the conserved F or W. D genes are given only for firm matches. Size values are once, few and many counts, or a class for expanded clones, and some rows have none.

V	D	J	size	CDR3	DNA
TRBV24-1	TRBD1	TRBJ2-5	.	CATSDWRQGATVRTQYF	TGTGCCACCAGTGATTGGAGACAGGGGGCTACCGTAAGGACCCAGTACTTC
TRBV5-1	TRBD2	TRBJ2-6	.	CASSPGTSGGTGANVLTF	TGCGCCAGCAGCCCGGGGACTAGCGGGGGCACTGGGGCCAACGTCCTGACTTTC
TRBV7-9	.	TRBJ2-2	.	CASSQSSVGELFF	TGTGCCAGCAGCCAGAGTTCCGTCGGGGAGCTGTTTTTT
TRBV5-1	.	TRBJ1-1	.	CASSSRGTNTEAFF	TGCGCCAGCAGCTCTAGGGGGACGAACACTGAAGCTTTCTTT
TRBV29-1	TRBD1	TRBJ1-1	.	CSATKTGDTEAFF	TGCAGCGCTACAAAAACAGGGGACACTGAAGCTTTCTTT
TRBV7-9	TRBD2	TRBJ2-3	.	CASSARLAGGLTQYF	TGTGCCAGCAGCGCCAGACTAGCGGGGGGGCTTACGCAGTATTTT
TRBV6-1	TRBD1	TRBJ1-3	.	CASSRQGFGGTIYF	TGTGCCAGCAGCCGACAGGGTTTTGGGGGCACCATATATTTT
TRBV12-3/TRBV12-4	TRBD2	TRBJ2-1	few	CASRLDGRNEQFF	TGTGCCAGCAGACTTGACGGGAGGAATGAGCAGTTCTTC
TRBV14	.	TRBJ1-1	once	CASSAGRATEAFF	TGTGCCAGCAGCGCCGGTAGGGCCACTGAAGCTTTCTTT
TRBV5-8	TRBD1	TRBJ1-6	once	CASSLATGNYNSPLHF	TGTGCCAGCAGCTTAGCGACAGGGAACTATAATTCACCCCTCCACTTT
TRBV10-3	TRBD2	TRBJ2-5	.	CAIRGGLAGQETQYF	TGTGCCATCAGAGGGGGACTAGCGGGTCAAGAGACCCAGTACTTC